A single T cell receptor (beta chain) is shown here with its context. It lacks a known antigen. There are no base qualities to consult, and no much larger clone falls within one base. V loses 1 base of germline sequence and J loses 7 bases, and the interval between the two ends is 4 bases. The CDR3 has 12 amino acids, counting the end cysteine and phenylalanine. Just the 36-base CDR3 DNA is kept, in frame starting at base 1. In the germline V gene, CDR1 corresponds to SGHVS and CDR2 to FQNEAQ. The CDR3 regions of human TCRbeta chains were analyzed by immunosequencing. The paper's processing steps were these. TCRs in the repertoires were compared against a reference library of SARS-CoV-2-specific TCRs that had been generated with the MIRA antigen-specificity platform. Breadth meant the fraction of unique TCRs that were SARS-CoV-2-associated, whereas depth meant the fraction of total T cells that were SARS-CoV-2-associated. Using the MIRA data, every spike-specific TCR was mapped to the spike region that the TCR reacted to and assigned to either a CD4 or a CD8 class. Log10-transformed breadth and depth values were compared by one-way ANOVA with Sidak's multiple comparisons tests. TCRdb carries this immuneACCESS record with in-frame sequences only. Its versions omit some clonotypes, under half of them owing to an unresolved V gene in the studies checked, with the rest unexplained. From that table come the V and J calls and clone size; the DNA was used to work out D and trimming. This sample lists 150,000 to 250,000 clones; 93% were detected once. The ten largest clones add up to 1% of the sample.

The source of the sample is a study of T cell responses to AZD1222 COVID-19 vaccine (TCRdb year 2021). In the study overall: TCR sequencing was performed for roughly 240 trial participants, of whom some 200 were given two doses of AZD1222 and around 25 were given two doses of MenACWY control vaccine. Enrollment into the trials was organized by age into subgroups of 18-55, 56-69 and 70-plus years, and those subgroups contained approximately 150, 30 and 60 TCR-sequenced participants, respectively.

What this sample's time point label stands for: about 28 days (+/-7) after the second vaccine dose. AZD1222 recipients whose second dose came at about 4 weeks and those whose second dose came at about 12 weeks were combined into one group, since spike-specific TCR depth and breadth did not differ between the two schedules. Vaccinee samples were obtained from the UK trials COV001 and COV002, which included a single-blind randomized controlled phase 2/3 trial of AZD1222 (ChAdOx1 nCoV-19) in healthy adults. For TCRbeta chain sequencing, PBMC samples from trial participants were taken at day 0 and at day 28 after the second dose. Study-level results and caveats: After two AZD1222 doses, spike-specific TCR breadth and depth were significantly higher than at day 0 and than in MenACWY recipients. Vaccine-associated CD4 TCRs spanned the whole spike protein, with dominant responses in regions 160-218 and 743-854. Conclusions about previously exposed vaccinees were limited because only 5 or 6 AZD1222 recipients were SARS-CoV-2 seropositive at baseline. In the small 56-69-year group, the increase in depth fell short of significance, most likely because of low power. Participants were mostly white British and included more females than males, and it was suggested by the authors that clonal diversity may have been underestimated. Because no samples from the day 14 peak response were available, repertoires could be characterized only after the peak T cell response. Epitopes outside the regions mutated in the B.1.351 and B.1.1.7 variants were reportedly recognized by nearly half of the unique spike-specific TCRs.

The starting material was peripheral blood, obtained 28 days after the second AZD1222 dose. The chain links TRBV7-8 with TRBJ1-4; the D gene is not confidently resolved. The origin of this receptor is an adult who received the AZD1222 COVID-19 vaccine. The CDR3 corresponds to CASSLGVEKLFF. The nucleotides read TGTGCCAGCAGCTTAGGGGTTGAAAAACTGTTTTTT.